This T cell receptor beta chain was observed in a study of graft-versus-host responses after intestinal transplantation. Sequencing was performed with immunoSEQ multiplex PCR; in TCRdb, only in-frame clones are kept and a portion is missing. This sample has about 120,000 clones, with roughly 93% found just once. The germline CDR1 and CDR2 sequences are SGHNT and YYREEE (reference sequence). This CDR3 contains 13 residues. Deletions cut 1 base from V and 0 bases from J, with 5 bases between. This clone has just a few counts. Antigen unknown. This specimen consisted of unstimulated CD4+ T cells sorted from spleen or lymph node cells, obtained before intestinal transplant. The V call is TRBV5-4, the J call TRBJ2-7; D is unclear. This clonotype was obtained from a human donor who received an intestinal transplant. CDR3 sequence (DNA): TGTGCCAGCAGCTTGATCAGCTCCTACGAGCAGTACTTC. It codes for CASSLISSYEQYF.